Described below is a single TCR beta chain sequence and its context. The CDR3 runs to 14 residues. Germline loops: CDR1 ENHRY, CDR2 SYGVKD. Unmatched junction bases numbered 8, after V lost 6 bases and J lost 4 bases. Study processing details: Without quality scores, immunoSEQ junctional reads could not be filtered like full-length reads. Using immunoSEQ multiplex PCR, the repertoire was profiled, and TCRdb retains in-frame clones only, with some absent. That table furnishes V, J and clone size, whereas the DNA furnished D and trimming. Among about 1.1 million clones listed, roughly 80% were seen once. The sample belongs to a study of shared clonotypes between healthy human individuals. About the research overall: A few men and two women, aged 18 to 49, were donors.

The receptor was isolated from a man younger than 30 in good health. Some clones in this sample may be carry-over from other donors' samples. The chain is built from TRBV10-3 and TRBJ1-1, with 7 bases lining up with TRBD1. The specimen was memory CD4+ T cells from PBMCs. Subset defined: CD45RA-negative fraction. The CDR3 DNA follows: TGTGCCATCAGGGAATACAGGGGTGCCACTGAAGCTTTCTTT. It encodes CAIREYRGATEAFF.